The rows below give T cell receptor beta chains drawn from one sample of a study of T cell clones after liver transplantation. Here immunoSEQ multiplex PCR was the method, and the copy in TCRdb shows in-frame clones only, minus some. The data show 15,000 or so clones, approximately 86% seen once. Sample: CD8+ T cells from blood, taken around 48 months after liver transplant. The receptor source for this set is a human patient who received a liver transplant. Some T cells may be graft donor cells. CDR3s include the opening cysteine and the closing phenylalanine or tryptophan. The D gene is left open where the match is weak. Rows give clone size only sometimes, using once, few, many, or a class for an expanded clone.

TRBJ2-6,NA,TRBV6-5,NA,CASSPEGGGQQVTF,TGTGCCAGCAGCCCTGAAGGGGGAGGGCAACAGGTGACTTTC
TRBJ2-1,NA,TRBV19,NA,CASSPRGPIEQFF,TGTGCCAGTAGTCCTCGGGGACCTATTGAGCAGTTCTTC
TRBJ1-1,NA,TRBV13,NA,CASNQSPPKGTEAFF,TGTGCCAGCAACCAATCTCCCCCGAAGGGAACTGAAGCTTTCTTT
TRBJ2-4,NA,TRBV19,NA,CASSMWGPGKNIQYF,TGTGCCAGTAGTATGTGGGGCCCTGGCAAAAACATTCAGTACTTC
TRBJ2-1,NA,TRBV14,NA,CASSQVAFSYNEQFF,TGTGCCAGCAGCCAAGTAGCGTTTTCCTACAATGAGCAGTTCTTC
TRBJ1-2,NA,TRBV25-1,NA,CASRWGGHGYTF,TGTGCCAGCAGGTGGGGAGGTCATGGCTACACCTTC
TRBJ2-5,NA,TRBV29-1,NA,CSGRTEQGTQYF,TGCAGCGGGAGGACAGAGCAAGGGACCCAGTACTTC
TRBJ1-4,NA,TRBV5-4,NA,CASTPGGGLGEKLFF,TGTGCCAGCACCCCAGGTGGGGGTTTGGGTGAAAAACTGTTTTTT
TRBJ2-7,NA,TRBV7-2,TRBD2,CASSVAWGEGFYEQYF,TGTGCCAGCAGCGTCGCCTGGGGGGAGGGTTTCTACGAGCAGTACTTC
TRBJ2-7,NA,TRBV6-5,NA,CASSYADGVGSYEQYF,TGTGCCAGCAGTTACGCGGACGGTGTGGGGTCCTACGAGCAGTACTTC
TRBJ2-3,NA,TRBV20-1,NA,CSADLIAQYF,TGCAGTGCCGACCTTATTGCGCAGTATTTT
TRBJ2-7,NA,TRBV7-6,NA,CASSPLGLVSEQYF,TGTGCCAGCAGCCCGTTAGGCTTGGTGAGTGAGCAGTACTTC
TRBJ2-7,NA,TRBV28,TRBD1,CASSLTPGQYEQYF,TGTGCCAGCAGTCTCACGCCGGGACAGTACGAGCAGTACTTC
TRBJ2-5,NA,TRBV27,NA,CASSPNMGGRRETQYF,TGTGCCAGCAGTCCCAATATGGGGGGTCGTCGAGAGACCCAGTACTTC
TRBJ2-1,NA,TRBV4-2,TRBD1,CASSRTGEPINEQFF,TGTGCCAGCAGCCGGACAGGAGAACCCATCAATGAGCAGTTCTTC
TRBJ2-3,once,TRBV19,TRBD1,CASSIQRQGAQYF,TGTGCCAGTAGTATTCAGAGACAGGGGGCGCAGTATTTT
TRBJ1-4,NA,TRBV4-3,TRBD1,CASSQDRTGEKLFF,TGCGCCAGCAGCCAAGACCGGACAGGCGAAAAACTGTTTTTT
TRBJ2-3,few,TRBV6-5,NA,CASSYTDGTDTQYF,TGTGCCAGCAGTTACACCGACGGCACAGATACGCAGTATTTT
TRBJ2-1,NA,TRBV7-8,NA,CASSLGSPDNEQFF,TGTGCCAGCAGCTTAGGTTCTCCCGACAATGAGCAGTTCTTC
TRBJ1-5,NA,TRBV6-5,NA,CASSKSDARPQHF,TGTGCCAGCTCAAAATCGGACGCCCGGCCCCAGCATTTT
TRBJ1-5,NA,TRBV25-1,NA,CASSFTGNQPQHF,TGTGCCAGCAGTTTCACAGGCAATCAGCCCCAGCATTTT
TRBJ2-2,NA,TRBV10-3,TRBD1,CAIRALGQVDTGELFF,TGTGCCATCAGAGCCCTCGGACAGGTAGACACCGGGGAGCTGTTTTTT
TRBJ2-5,few,TRBV7-6,TRBD2,CASSPLAGGPEAQYF,TGTGCCAGCAGCCCTCTAGCGGGGGGCCCGGAGGCCCAGTACTTC
TRBJ2-1,NA,TRBV5-1,TRBD2,CASSLDWGGNEQFF,TGCGCCAGCAGCTTGGATTGGGGGGGAAATGAGCAGTTCTTC
TRBJ1-2,NA,TRBV7-9,NA,CATTPYGYTF,TGTGCCACCACACCGTATGGCTACACCTTC
TRBJ2-7,NA,TRBV9,TRBD2,CASSPRTSGLYEQYF,TGTGCCAGCAGCCCCCGGACTAGCGGGCTCTACGAGCAGTACTTC
TRBJ2-1,NA,TRBV5-4,TRBD1,CASSYDRDYNEQFF,TGTGCCAGCAGCTACGACAGGGATTACAATGAGCAGTTCTTC
TRBJ1-5,NA,TRBV28,NA,CASSSPDSSNQPQHF,TGTGCCAGCAGTTCACCGGACAGTAGCAATCAGCCCCAGCATTTT
TRBJ2-3,NA,TRBV7-3,TRBD1,CASSLTGGSTDTQYF,TGTGCCAGCAGCCTAACAGGGGGAAGCACAGATACGCAGTATTTT
TRBJ1-3,few,TRBV7-6,NA,CASSKQGTGNTIYF,TGTGCCAGCAGCAAACAGGGCACTGGAAACACCATATATTTT
TRBJ2-7,NA,TRBV7-8,NA,CASSYRVSGPYEQYF,TGTGCCAGCAGTTATAGGGTGTCAGGGCCCTACGAGCAGTACTTC
TRBJ2-7,medium-sized,TRBV28,NA,CASSSRLGESYEQYF,TGTGCCAGCAGTTCCCGATTAGGGGAATCCTACGAGCAGTACTTC
TRBJ1-1,NA,TRBV4-1,NA,CASSQYSNEAFF,TGCGCCAGCAGCCAATATTCCAACGAAGCTTTCTTT
TRBJ2-7,NA,TRBV27,NA,CASSAFQGYEQYF,TGTGCCAGCAGTGCTTTTCAGGGCTACGAGCAGTACTTC
TRBJ2-7,NA,TRBV9,NA,CASSPPGVEGEQYF,TGTGCCAGCAGCCCCCCGGGAGTCGAGGGAGAGCAGTACTTC
TRBJ1-4,NA,TRBV4-3,NA,CASSSLLDEKLFF,TGCGCCAGCTCGAGTCTTCTGGATGAAAAACTGTTTTTT
TRBJ1-5,once,TRBV7-9,TRBD1,CASSDRDQPQHF,TGTGCCAGCAGCGACAGGGATCAGCCCCAGCATTTT
TRBJ2-7,NA,TRBV7-9,TRBD2,CAGVAGGSHEQYF,TGTGCCGGTGTAGCGGGAGGTTCCCACGAGCAGTACTTC
TRBJ2-1,NA,TRBV23-1,TRBD2,CASSPRTSGIIEGGNNEQFF,TGCGCCAGCAGTCCACGGACTAGCGGGATAATCGAGGGGGGCAACAATGAGCAGTTCTTC
TRBJ1-2,NA,TRBV28,TRBD1,CASSSPGQGEDGYTF,TGTGCCAGCAGTTCTCCGGGACAGGGAGAGGATGGCTACACCTTC
TRBJ2-7,NA,TRBV4-2,TRBD1,CASSQEGQGGSYEQYF,TGTGCCAGCAGCCAAGAAGGACAGGGGGGCTCCTACGAGCAGTACTTC
TRBJ1-2,NA,TRBV7-3,TRBD1,CASSRGQGAYGYTF,TGTGCCAGCAGCCGGGGACAGGGGGCCTATGGCTACACCTTC
TRBJ1-1,NA,TRBV5-1,NA,CASSLTDIMNTEAFF,TGCGCCAGCAGCTTGACAGATATCATGAACACTGAAGCTTTCTTT
TRBJ2-2,NA,TRBV10-2,NA,CASTKDGNTGELFF,TGCGCCAGCACTAAGGACGGGAACACCGGGGAGCTGTTTTTT